The 18 T cell receptor beta chains reported below all come from one sample, sequenced in a study of OX40 agonist ivuxolimab in advanced cancers. Profiling relied on immunoSEQ multiplex PCR, and the TCRdb table lists in-frame clones only, not all of them. The data contain tens of thousands of clones, 80% to 90% of them singletons. The sample here was CD4+ or CD8+ T cells sorted from blood, taken in a trial of the OX40 agonist ivuxolimab. These receptors were taken from an adult with an advanced solid tumor such as melanoma, head and neck, liver or kidney cancer.

The chain links TRBV6-5 to TRBJ2-7; no reliable D call. Trimming cost V 5 bases and J 3 bases, with 5 bases left between them. The CDR3 is made up of 11 amino acids. Germline V CDR1 and CDR2: MNHEY, SVGAGI. CDR3 DNA sequence: TGTGCCAGCAGTGATTACTACGAGCAGTACTTC. This translates into CASSDYYEQYF.

The rearrangement joins TRBV5-8 to TRBJ1-3; D not certain. The V end lost 5 bases, the J end lost 3 bases, and 6 bases lay between the germline ends. The length of the CDR3 is 12 residues. Germline V gene lookup returns CDR1 SGHTS and CDR2 YDEGEE. The CDR3 loop reads CASRFYGNTIYF. The CDR3 coding sequence is TGTGCCAGCAGGTTCTATGGAAACACCATATATTTT.

The sample holds one count of this clone. The chain combines TRBV27 with TRBJ1-2, with 9 bases fitting TRBD1. The CDR3 runs 14 residues. After removal of 3 bases from V and 8 bases from J, the junction contained 7 bases not matched to a gene. Looked up from germline, CDR1 is MNHEY and CDR2 is SMNVEV (reference sequence). The CDR3 sequence is CASSLSGTGTGYTF. DNA of the CDR3: TGTGCCAGCAGTTTGTCCGGGACAGGGACAGGCTACACCTTC.

This clone came up once. The J gene is TRBJ2-7, the V gene TRBV7-3; the D gene could be TRBD1 or TRBD2 (5 bases each). The CDR3 length is 13 residues. In germline, CDR1 is SGHTA, CDR2 FQGTGA. V was pared by 5 bases and J by 7 bases, with 15 bases between. The CDR3 bases are TGTGCCAGCAGCCCGGGACCCGGTTGGGAGCAGTACTTC. Protein sequence: CASSPGPGWEQYF.

This clone is classed as medium-sized. This chain joins TRBV19 and TRBJ1-2; D gene uncertain. This CDR3 has 15 amino acids. Looked up from germline, CDR1 is LNHDA and CDR2 is SQIVND (reference sequence). The ends were cut back, 2 bases at V and 3 bases at J, with 13 bases in the middle. CDR3 nucleotide sequence: TGTGCCAGTAGTATAACGCCGGGCAGCCACTATGGCTACACCTTC. Its translation: CASSITPGSHYGYTF.

The chain is built from TRBV7-9 and TRBJ2-7, with a weak D call TRBD1 (5 bases). Trimming took off 1 base at V and 3 bases at J, with 7 bases between the two ends. The CDR3 is 13 amino acids. Germline CDR1 is SEHNR and CDR2 is FQNEAQ (reference sequence). The DNA of the CDR3 is TGTGCCAGCAGCTTAGGACAGCACTACGAGCAGTACTTC. Translated, it gives CASSLGQHYEQYF. Full variable domain (missing parts from reference TRBV7-9 and TRBJ2-7): DTGVSQNPRHKITKRGQNVTFRCDPISEHNRLYWYRQTLGQGPEFLTYFQNEAQLEKSRLLSDRFSAERPKGSFSTLEIQRTEQGDSAMYLCASSLGQHYEQYFGPGTRLTVT.

This clone was counted once. Other DNA sequences in this sample translate to the same CDR3. The chain joins TRBV29-1 to TRBJ1-1; no clear D. With 6 bases removed from V and 0 bases from J, the gap between germline ends came to 5 bases. This CDR3 is built from 11 residues. From germline, CDR1 is SQVTM and CDR2 ANQGSEA. CDR3 in amino acids: CSVRLNTEAFF. CDR3 DNA sequence: TGCAGCGTGCGGCTGAACACTGAAGCTTTCTTT.

V is TRBV7-2 and J is TRBJ1-2; 8 bases match TRBD1. Germline assignment: CDR1 SGHTA and CDR2 FQGNSA. Trimming at V came to 1 base and at J to 1 base, leaving 11 bases not matched to a gene. The CDR3 contains 18 residues. The CDR3: CASSLDGGTGPFNYGYTF. In DNA form, the CDR3 reads TGTGCCAGCAGCTTAGATGGGGGGACAGGCCCCTTTAACTATGGCTACACCTTC.

The chain joins TRBV6-5 to TRBJ2-7; 9 bases line up with TRBD2. V dropped 8 bases and J dropped 2; count of bases not matched to a gene: 7. This CDR3 has 14 residues. The germline CDR1 and CDR2 sequences are MNHEY and SVGAGI. CDR3 nucleotide sequence: TGTGCCAGCCCGCGGGGGGGACTCGCCTACGAGCAGTACTTC. It translates to CASPRGGLAYEQYF.

The chain uses TRBV11-2 and TRBJ2-3; no clear D gene. The CDR3 loop spans 13 amino acids. CDR1 and CDR2 (germline): SGHAT, FQNNGV. V was cut by 5 bases and J by 0 bases, with 6 bases left in between. The CDR3 DNA is TGTGCCAGCAGCATGTTAAGCACAGATACGCAGTATTTT. It yields the protein CASSMLSTDTQYF.

This clone has a single count. V is TRBV7-6 and J is TRBJ2-2, with D unclear. CDR3 length: 15 amino acids. V dropped 5 bases and J dropped 6 bases, with 16 bases sitting between them. Germline values: CDR1 SGHVS, CDR2 FNYEAQ. In nucleotides, the CDR3 is TGTGCCAGCAGCGACTTCTCGACCGGCGCCGGGGAGCTGTTTTTT. It yields the protein CASSDFSTGAGELFF.

This sequence joins TRBV5-6 and TRBJ2-1, with TRBD2 matching over 7 bases. The length of the CDR3 is 13 residues. Germline loops: CDR1 SGHDT, CDR2 YYEEEE. V shed 3 bases and J 5 bases; nucleotides not matched to a gene: 2. CDR3 sequence reads: CASSYGGNNEQFF. For the CDR3, the DNA is TGTGCCAGCAGCTACGGGGGGAACAATGAGCAGTTCTTC.

The chain couples TRBV5-6 to TRBJ1-1, with D unresolved. V was shortened by 3 bases and J by 1 base, with 7 bases between the two germline ends. The CDR3 has 13 amino acids. The germline V gene encodes CDR1 SGHDT and CDR2 YYEEEE. The CDR3 region has the DNA TGTGCCAGCAGCTCCCCAGGGAACACTGAAGCTTTCTTT. As protein: CASSSPGNTEAFF. Complete variable domain (other parts from reference TRBV5-6 and TRBJ1-1): DAGVTQSPTHLIKTRGQQVTLRCSPKSGHDTVSWYQQALGQGPQFIFQYYEEEERQRGNFPDRFSGHQFPNYSSELNVNALLLGDSALYLCASSSPGNTEAFFGQGTRLTVV.

The gene calls are TRBV7-9 and TRBJ2-7, with 8 bases matching TRBD1. Germline CDR1 and CDR2: SEHNR and FQNEAQ (reference sequence). The CDR3 extends over 14 amino acids. The trim removed 3 bases at V and 4 bases at J, leaving 5 bases unmatched. This chain's CDR3 is CASSLADREYEQYF. The CDR3 DNA reads as TGTGCCAGCAGCTTGGCGGACAGGGAATACGAGCAGTACTTC.

This clone has only a few counts. This chain connects TRBV27 to TRBJ1-2, with D possibly matching TRBD1 (6 bases). In germline, CDR1 is MNHEY, CDR2 SMNVEV (reference sequence). The CDR3 runs 15 residues. Trimming took 0 bases from V and 4 from J, leaving 12 bases between them. DNA of the CDR3: TGTGCCAGCAGTTTATCTGGGGGGCTTGTCTATGGCTACACCTTC. Amino acids: CASSLSGGLVYGYTF.

This chain connects TRBV7-3 to TRBJ2-1; TRBD2 matches at 9 bases. J was trimmed by 5 bases and V by 2 bases; bases with no gene match: 10. CDR1 and CDR2 (germline): SGHTA, FQGTGA. CDR3 length: 17 amino acids. The CDR3 nucleotides read TGTGCCAGCAGCTTAGACCGAGCGGGGGGTGCGCACAATGAGCAGTTCTTC. Amino acid sequence: CASSLDRAGGAHNEQFF.

The genes are TRBV27 and TRBJ2-1; 8 bases match TRBD1. The CDR3 runs 15 residues. Germline-derived CDR1 and CDR2 are MNHEY and SMNVEV (reference sequence). Unmatched junction bases numbered 7, after V lost 7 bases and J lost 2 bases. The CDR3 loop is CASNLGQGTYNEQFF. DNA of the CDR3: TGTGCCAGCAACCTAGGACAGGGAACCTACAATGAGCAGTTCTTC.

The rearrangement joins TRBV7-9 to TRBJ1-5; 7 bases line up with TRBD1. There are 14 residues in the CDR3. Germline V gives CDR1 SEHNR, CDR2 FQNEAQ (reference sequence). V was clipped by 5 bases and J by 2 bases; unmatched bases: 3. CDR3 sequence: CASSATGGNQPQHF. The CDR3 nucleotides read TGTGCCAGCAGCGCAACAGGGGGCAATCAGCCCCAGCATTTT.